These 21 T cell receptor beta chains were sequenced from one sample in a study of blood T cell repertoires in COVID-19. Data came from immunoSEQ multiplex PCR; TCRdb stores just in-frame clones and leaves some out. Of more than 110,000 clones listed, about 90% were seen once; the top ten hold roughly 9.6%. The sample taken for sequencing was peripheral blood. Receptors were obtained from a woman aged 80 or older with acute or convalescent COVID-19.

The chain carries TRBV18 and TRBJ1-6, with TRBD1 identical over 7 bases. Germline lookup yields CDR1 KGHSH and CDR2 LQKENI. V dropped 3 bases and J dropped 7; count of bases not matched to a gene: 3. CDR3 size: 14 residues. CDR3 DNA: TGTGCCAGCTCACCTGGGACAGTGAATTCACCCCTCCACTTT. It yields the protein CASSPGTVNSPLHF.

This chain connects TRBV6-5 to TRBJ1-2, with 8 bases that match TRBD1. CDR1 MNHEY and CDR2 SVGAGI come from the germline V gene. The J segment lost 3 bases and the V segment lost 7 bases, leaving 4 bases of the junction unmatched. CDR3 size: 13 residues. The CDR3 DNA reads as TGTGCCAGCATCCGACAGGGGTACTATGGCTACACCTTC. As protein: CASIRQGYYGYTF.

V gene TRBV9 combines with J gene TRBJ2-7, with a possible D match to TRBD2 (6 bases). Germline CDR1 reads SGDLS; CDR2 reads YYNGEE. This CDR3 contains 14 residues. V was clipped by 0 bases and J by 6 bases, with 13 bases between them. CDR3 sequence: CASSVGDFYSEQYF. DNA for the CDR3: TGTGCCAGCAGCGTAGGGGACTTTTATTCCGAGCAGTACTTC.

This chain uses TRBV15 with TRBJ1-2; possible D gene TRBD1, 6 bases. Germline loops: CDR1 LNHNV, CDR2 YYDKDF (reference sequence). Trimming left V 0 bases short and J 3 bases short, with 17 bases between. The CDR3 contains 17 residues. In DNA form, the CDR3 reads TGTGCCACCAGCAGAGATTCGAGCAGGGGCGGTGACTATGGCTACACCTTC. This codes for CATSRDSSRGGDYGYTF. The full variable domain, its missing parts supplied by reference TRBV15 and TRBJ1-2, is DAMVIQNPRYQVTQFGKPVTLSCSQTLNHNVMYWYQQKSSQAPKLLFHYYDKDFNNEADTPDNFQSRRPNTSFCFLDIRSPGLGDTAMYLCATSRDSSRGGDYGYTFGSGTRLTVV.

The chain is built from TRBV29-1 and TRBJ1-4; D possibly corresponds to TRBD1 (6 bases). The CDR3 consists of 12 residues. Germline V gives CDR1 SQVTM, CDR2 ANQGSEA. V was clipped by 4 bases and J by 7 bases, with 10 bases between them. CDR3 DNA: TGCAGCGTTGGGGGGCTCGGTGAAAAACTGTTTTTT. Protein: CSVGGLGEKLFF.

The chain is built from TRBV9 and TRBJ2-2, with D possibly matching TRBD1 (5 bases). There are 17 residues in the CDR3. Per germline, CDR1 SGDLS and CDR2 YYNGEE. Trimming took off 0 bases at V and 10 bases at J, with 22 bases between the two ends. The CDR3 reads CASSVALAGPSVAELFF. In DNA form, the CDR3 reads TGTGCCAGCAGCGTAGCTCTGGCAGGGCCATCTGTTGCGGAGCTGTTTTTT. Based on the CDR3 plus reference TRBV9 and TRBJ2-2, the full variable domain is DSGVTQTPKHLITATGQRVTLRCSPRSGDLSVYWYQQSLDQGLQFLIQYYNGEERAKGNILERFSAQQFPDLHSELNLSSLELGDSALYFCASSVALAGPSVAELFFGEGSRLTVL.

V and J are TRBV7-9 and TRBJ2-3, with D possibly TRBD2 on 5 matching bases. There are 14 residues in the CDR3. With 3 bases removed from V and 6 bases from J, the gap between germline ends came to 13 bases. CDR1 is SEHNR and CDR2 is FQNEAQ in the germline V gene (reference sequence). The CDR3 reads CASSLELPGDTQYF. CDR3 bases: TGTGCCAGCAGCTTGGAACTGCCGGGGGATACGCAGTATTTT.

The V call is TRBV10-3, the J call TRBJ1-5, with D maybe TRBD1 (5 bases). CDR1 is ENHRY, CDR2 SYGVKD, per germline. Trimming took 0 bases from V and 2 from J, leaving 11 bases between them. The CDR3 is 16 residues long. The CDR3 protein is CAISESPRVGNQPQHF. The CDR3 bases are TGTGCCATCAGTGAGTCGCCCAGGGTTGGCAATCAGCCCCAGCATTTT.

V usage is TRBV5-1 and J usage is TRBJ2-1; 7 bases agree with TRBD1. This CDR3 contains 15 residues. Germline V gene data show CDR1 as SGHRS and CDR2 as YFSETQ. The junction had 6 bases not matched to a gene; V was cut back by 3 bases and J by 3 bases. The CDR3 region is CASSWEGTVYNEQFF. Written as DNA, the CDR3 is TGCGCCAGCAGCTGGGAAGGGACAGTCTACAATGAGCAGTTCTTC.

The chain combines TRBV4-3 with TRBJ1-2, with D perhaps TRBD1 (6 bases). This CDR3 has 14 residues. CDR1 and CDR2 (germline): LGHNA, YSLEER. V lost 2 bases, J lost 4 bases, and 11 bases lay in between. The CDR3 DNA reads TGCGCCAGCAGCCAACTAGGACAGATCTATGGCTACACCTTC. It specifies CASSQLGQIYGYTF.

The chain has TRBV4-2 and TRBJ2-5; 9 bases are shared with TRBD1. Trimming at V came to 3 bases and at J to 2 bases, leaving 10 bases not matched to a gene. This CDR3 has 17 residues. Germline V gives CDR1 LGHNA, CDR2 YNFKEQ. This chain's CDR3 is CASSQGPGDRDQETQYF. The CDR3 DNA reads as TGTGCCAGCAGCCAGGGGCCGGGGGACAGGGATCAAGAGACCCAGTACTTC.

The rearrangement joins TRBV4-1 to TRBJ1-2, with a possible D match to TRBD1 (5 bases). The germline CDR1 and CDR2 sequences are MGHRA and YSYEKL. The CDR3 has 15 residues. Trimming took 0 bases from V and 3 from J, leaving 11 bases between them. The CDR3 protein is CASSQDPGPYYGYTF. For the CDR3, the DNA is TGCGCCAGCAGCCAAGACCCAGGGCCTTACTATGGCTACACCTTC.

In this sample, this clone turned up a few times. V usage is TRBV3-1 (or the pseudogene TRBV3-2) and J usage is TRBJ1-3, with 8 bases fitting TRBD1. CDR1 and CDR2 (germline): LGHDT, YNNKEL (reference sequence). With V trimmed by 0 bases and J by 0 bases, 1 base remained unmatched. The length of the CDR3 is 16 residues. CDR3 sequence: CASSQDTGGSGNTIYF. Here the CDR3 DNA reads TGTGCCAGCAGCCAAGATACAGGGGGCTCTGGAAACACCATATATTTT.

V usage is TRBV6-2 or TRBV6-3 and J usage is TRBJ2-3; a possible D gene is TRBD1 (5 bases). V shed 2 bases and J shed 8 bases, with 5 bases lying between them. CDR3 length: 11 residues. Germline V gene lookup returns CDR1 MNHEY and CDR2 SVGEGT. CDR3 amino acids: CASSYRGTQYF. CDR3 DNA: TGTGCCAGCAGTTACAGGGGTACGCAGTATTTT.

The V and J genes are TRBV6-2 or TRBV6-3 and TRBJ1-5, with a possible D match to TRBD1 (6 bases). Looked up from germline, CDR1 is MNHEY and CDR2 is SVGEGT. Trimming cost V 5 bases and J 1 base, with 12 bases left between them. The CDR3 contains 15 residues. The CDR3 protein is CASSPQGRSNQPQHF. DNA of the CDR3: TGTGCCAGCAGTCCACAGGGTAGGAGCAATCAGCCCCAGCATTTT.

The chain employs TRBV7-3 and TRBJ2-6; a possible D gene is TRBD1 (6 bases). CDR1 and CDR2 (germline): SGHTA, FQGTGA. The germline V and J ends were trimmed by 4 bases and 4 bases, with 14 bases remaining between them. The CDR3 is 16 residues long. CDR3 DNA sequence: TGTGCCAGCAGCTCCCCTACAGGGCTCGGGGCCAACGTCCTGACTTTC. This sequence encodes CASSSPTGLGANVLTF. Supplemented by reference TRBV7-3 and TRBJ2-6, the full variable domain reads GAGVSQTPSNKVTEKGKYVELRCDPISGHTALYWYRQSLGQGPEFLIYFQGTGAADDSGLPNDRFFAVRPEGSVSTLKIQRTERGDSAVYLCASSSPTGLGANVLTFGAGSRLTVL.

This clone was counted a single time. J is TRBJ1-1 and V is TRBV6-5, with D maybe TRBD1 (5 bases). The CDR3 consists of 13 residues. Germline assignment: CDR1 MNHEY and CDR2 SVGAGI. V lost 6 bases and J lost 5, with 13 bases in between. This CDR3 reads CASRGEGRTEAFF. The CDR3, as DNA: TGTGCCAGCAGGGGGGAGGGACGGACTGAAGCTTTCTTT.

The rearrangement uses TRBV6-1 and TRBJ1-2; no definite D call. CDR3 length: 14 amino acids. Germline CDR1 reads MNHNS; CDR2 reads SASEGT. Trimming took 1 base from V and 4 from J, leaving 10 bases between them. The CDR3 nucleotides are TGTGCCAGCAGTGAAGGATTATGGGCCTATGGCTACACCTTC. Its translation is CASSEGLWAYGYTF.

V is TRBV3-1 (or the pseudogene TRBV3-2) and J is TRBJ1-1; 7 nucleotides line up with TRBD1. V was pared by 4 bases and J by 1 base, with 6 bases of the junction left unmatched. CDR1 is LGHDT and CDR2 is YNNKEL in the germline V gene (reference sequence). The CDR3 covers 15 residues. The DNA for the CDR3 is TGTGCCAGCAGCCTATCGGGACAGAGGAACACTGAAGCTTTCTTT. Encoded protein: CASSLSGQRNTEAFF.

V is TRBV30 and J is TRBJ1-5; the D gene is possibly TRBD1 (5 bases). The CDR3 loop spans 14 amino acids. Trimming took 5 bases from V and 6 from J, leaving 17 bases between them. From germline, CDR1 is GTSNPN and CDR2 SVGIG (reference sequence). This CDR3 is CAWDTGRGIQPQHF. CDR3 DNA sequence: TGTGCCTGGGATACTGGACGGGGGATTCAGCCCCAGCATTTT.

This clone has just one count. The genes are TRBV5-1 and TRBJ1-2; TRBD1 matches 8 bases. The CDR3 consists of 14 residues. Losses at the gene ends were 3 bases for V and 5 bases for J; bases not matched to a gene: 6. Germline V lookup: CDR1 SGHRS, CDR2 YFSETQ. CDR3 protein: CASSYMQGAYGYTF. The CDR3 DNA is TGCGCCAGCAGCTATATGCAGGGGGCGTATGGCTACACCTTC.